Each of the 32 T cell receptor beta chains below was sequenced from the same sample in a study of quantifying T cell responses using KT2 cells. Study summary: RNA was reverse transcribed with TCR alpha and beta constant-region primers.

A single-stranded UMI oligo with SP2 sequence was ligated to cDNA 3' ends. First-round PCR used approximately 4 cycles and beta primers RC1.1 and RC1.2 covering TRBC1 and TRBC2. TCRdb re-called the UMI-ligation and nested PCR reads with MiXCR, one entry per CDR3 protein. The table shows fewer than 40,000 distinct CDR3 sequences, with about 7.1% occurring only once. Sequences were obtained from PBMCs spiked with cells of the T cell clone KT2. These TCRs come from a human donor.

This clonotype was recorded once. A much larger clone differs from this one at a single base, so this may be a read error. This CDR3 fails to terminate in the conserved phenylalanine or tryptophan, so it likely reflects a read error. The chain carries TRBV11-3 and TRBJ2-7; TRBD2 agrees at 12 bases. This CDR3 region has 16 residues. J was trimmed by 4 bases and V by 4 bases; bases with no gene match: 8. The germline gives CDR1 SGHNT, CDR2 YENEEA. The CDR3: CASSSYSSGRGYEQYL. The CDR3 bases are TGTGCCAGCAGCTCCTACTCTAGCGGGAGGGGGTACGAGCAGTACCTC.

This clonotype was seen only a few times. The chain has TRBV7-4 and TRBJ1-3; D call uncertain. V lost 1 base, J lost 2 bases, and 9 bases lay in between. Germline-derived CDR1 and CDR2 are SGHVT and SQSDAQ. The CDR3 covers 15 residues. DNA for the CDR3: TGTGCCAGCAGCTTAGTTGGCAGGACTGGAAACACCATATATTTT. Protein product: CASSLVGRTGNTIYF.

The sample holds a few counts of this clonotype. One end of the junction is discordant with germline, which a read error may explain. This chain uses TRBV7-7 with TRBJ2-1; 7 bases are a match to TRBD2. The CDR3 runs 12 residues. Per germline, CDR1 SSHAT and CDR2 FNYEAQ (reference sequence). The CDR3 loop reads CASSSGGNEQFF. The CDR3 bases are TGTGCTAGCAGCTCGGGAGGTAATGAGCAGTTCTTC.

This clonotype was seen many times. The chain couples TRBV27 to TRBJ1-1; 7 nucleotides match TRBD1. J gave up 3 bases and V 0 bases, and 1 base lay outside the gene matches. Germline CDR1 MNHEY, CDR2 SMNVEV (reference sequence). There are 14 residues in the CDR3. In DNA form, the CDR3 reads TGTGCCAGCAGTTTATCAAGGGGGCACACTGAAGCTTTCTTT. It specifies CASSLSRGHTEAFF.

This chain uses TRBV14 with TRBJ2-1, with 8 bases lining up with TRBD2. The CDR3 contains 15 residues. CDR1 and CDR2 (germline): SGHDN, FVKESK. Losses at the gene ends were 8 bases for V and 0 bases for J; bases not matched to a gene: 6. The chain's CDR3 is CASSLGGASYNEQFF. CDR3 nucleotide sequence: TGTGCCAGCTCTCTCGGGGGGGCCTCCTACAATGAGCAGTTCTTC.

The table lists this clonotype with a few counts. V gene TRBV15 combines with J gene TRBJ2-7; 13 bases agree with TRBD2. This CDR3 is 17 amino acids long. The germline V gene encodes CDR1 LNHNV and CDR2 YYDKDF (reference sequence). The J segment lost 1 base and the V segment lost 9 bases, leaving 12 bases of the junction unmatched. The CDR3 nucleotides read TGTGCCACTTCTCTTGGACTAGCGGGAGCTCTTTCCTACGAGCAGTACTTC. Protein sequence: CATSLGLAGALSYEQYF.

This clonotype was counted ten times or more. The chain couples TRBV11-2 to TRBJ2-3; D is ambiguous. This CDR3 is 12 amino acids long. Germline V gene data show CDR1 as SGHAT and CDR2 as FQNNGV. Trimming shortened V by 2 bases and J by 6 bases, and 6 bases separated the two germline ends. The CDR3 region is CASSLTLDTQYF. The CDR3 bases are TGTGCCAGCAGCTTAACCTTGGATACGCAGTATTTT. The full variable domain, with the rest looked up from reference TRBV11-2 and TRBJ2-3, is EAGVAQSPRYKIIEKRQSVAFWCNPISGHATLYWYQQILGQGPKLLIQFQNNGVVDDSQLPKDRFSAERLKGVDSTLKIQPAKLEDSAVYLCASSLTLDTQYFGPGTRLTVL.

The V and J genes are TRBV6-5 and TRBJ2-5; TRBD2 matches 8 bases. This CDR3 has 16 amino acids. Trimming at V came to 0 bases and at J to 5 bases, leaving 8 bases not matched to a gene. Per germline, CDR1 MNHEY and CDR2 SVGAGI. The chain's CDR3 is CASSYSRGGPRETQYF. CDR3 bases: TGTGCCAGCAGTTACTCCCGGGGGGGGCCGCGGGAGACCCAGTACTTC.

The chain employs TRBV10-3 and TRBJ2-3, with 9 bases that match TRBD2. Trimming took 6 bases from V and 3 from J; bases not matched to a gene: 4. Germline V lookup: CDR1 ENHRY, CDR2 SYGVKD. The CDR3 totals 14 residues. The CDR3 region is CAIRLAGETDTQYF. As DNA, the CDR3 is TGTGCCATCAGATTAGCGGGAGAGACAGATACGCAGTATTTT.

The chain couples TRBV12-3 or TRBV12-4 to TRBJ2-2, with 14 bases identical to TRBD2. The V and J ends lost 3 bases and 5 bases, in that order; junction bases with no gene match: 5. This CDR3 region has 17 residues. CDR3 amino acids: CASSLGLAGVETGELFF. DNA of the CDR3: TGTGCCAGCAGTTTGGGACTAGCGGGAGTGGAGACCGGGGAGCTGTTTTTT.

This clonotype was found many times. The chain uses TRBV7-2 and TRBJ2-7, with TRBD1 identical over 8 bases. The V gene's germline CDR1 is SGHTA and CDR2 FQGNSA. The length of the CDR3 is 15 residues. Trimming removed 4 bases from V and 0 bases from J; junction bases left unmatched: 5. CDR3 in DNA: TGTGCCAGCAGCTCGGGGACAGGTCTCTCCTACGAGCAGTACTTC. It specifies CASSSGTGLSYEQYF.

This clonotype was found many times. This chain uses TRBV4-3 with TRBJ2-1; D possibly corresponds to TRBD2 (7 bases). Trimming removed 1 base from V and 7 bases from J, with 14 bases in between. CDR1 LGHNA and CDR2 YSLEER come from the germline V gene. CDR3 size: 15 residues. DNA of the CDR3: TGCGCCAGCAGCCAAGCGATTGGGAGGGGGAATGAGCAGTTCTTC. It is translated as CASSQAIGRGNEQFF.

This clonotype has only a few counts. The chain employs TRBV6-5 and TRBJ1-5; weak D call: TRBD1 (5 bases). Between the trimmed V and J ends, which lost 6 bases and 0 bases, there was a span of 18 bases. This CDR3 spans 17 amino acids. In germline, CDR1 is MNHEY, CDR2 SVGAGI. The CDR3 nucleotides are TGTGCCAGCAGCCCGGCCGGGGGGTGGTATAGCAATCAGCCCCAGCATTTT. Translated, it gives CASSPAGGWYSNQPQHF.

The V gene is TRBV3-1, the J gene TRBJ2-1; D remains unclear. CDR3 length: 12 amino acids. CDR1 and CDR2 from the germline V gene are LGHDT and YNNKEL (reference sequence). V was cut by 2 bases and J by 11 bases, with 10 bases left in between. CDR3 DNA: TGTGCCAGCAGCCAAAGGTGGGATAAGCAGTTCTTC. Translation gives CASSQRWDKQFF.

There are many counts of this clonotype. The chain is built from TRBV10-3 and TRBJ1-2; D is perhaps TRBD1 (6 bases). This CDR3 is 16 amino acids long. With 2 bases removed from V and 2 bases from J, the gap between germline ends came to 15 bases. The germline gives CDR1 ENHRY, CDR2 SYGVKD. The CDR3 DNA reads as TGTGCCATCAGTGAGCAGGGGTCGATTCCCAACTATGGCTACACCTTC. Its protein is CAISEQGSIPNYGYTF.

V is TRBV6-1 and J is TRBJ1-2; 7 nucleotides line up with TRBD1. The V gene's germline CDR1 is MNHNS and CDR2 SASEGT. The V gene end was trimmed by 2 bases and the J gene end by 3 bases; junction bases not matched to a gene: 6. The CDR3 runs 15 residues. Here the CDR3 reads CASSEPPGTDYGYTF. CDR3 bases: TGTGCCAGCAGTGAACCCCCCGGGACAGACTATGGCTACACCTTC.

The chain links TRBV5-8 to TRBJ2-2; tentative D call: TRBD1 (5 bases). The CDR3 sequence is 14 residues long. Trimming took 3 bases from V and 15 from J, leaving 21 bases between them. In germline, CDR1 is SGHTS, CDR2 YDEGEE. The CDR3 sequence is CASSWTSGPWALFF. CDR3 in DNA: TGTGCCAGCAGCTGGACATCCGGCCCCTGGGCGTTGTTTTTT.

At least ten counts were recorded for this clonotype. The chain uses TRBV2 and TRBJ2-3; D possibly uses TRBD1 or TRBD2 (5 bases each). V gave up 6 bases and J gave up 5 bases, with 18 bases separating them. The germline gives CDR1 SNHLY, CDR2 FYNNEI. This CDR3 is built from 15 residues. CDR3: CASRYRTPEGDTQYF. In DNA, the CDR3 is TGTGCCAGCAGATACAGGACTCCTGAGGGAGATACGCAGTATTTT.

This clonotype was detected many times. V usage is TRBV12-3 or TRBV12-4 and J usage is TRBJ1-2; D is unresolved. V lost 6 bases, J lost 5 bases, and 22 bases lay in between. This CDR3 region has 16 residues. The CDR3, as DNA: TGTGCCAGCAGCCTGGGAGGAGGACTTTTCCCTTATGGCTACACCTTC. Translating it yields CASSLGGGLFPYGYTF.

There are a few counts of this clonotype. J is TRBJ2-7 and V is TRBV20-1, with 10 bases aligning to TRBD1. V was pared by 4 bases and J by 7 bases, with 10 bases of the junction left unmatched. CDR1 is DFQATT and CDR2 is SNEGSKA in the germline V gene (reference sequence). The length of the CDR3 is 14 residues. The CDR3 region is CSATGTGVFDEQYF. CDR3 coding DNA: TGCAGTGCTACCGGGACAGGGGTTTTTGATGAGCAGTACTTC.

This clonotype was recorded many times. This chain connects TRBV27 to TRBJ2-6; no firm D call. V dropped 1 base and J dropped 0 bases, with 10 bases sitting between them. Germline CDR1 is MNHEY and CDR2 is SMNVEV (reference sequence). The CDR3 covers 17 residues. CDR3 coding DNA: TGTGCCAGCAGTTTATGGGCCAGCGACTCTGGGGCCAACGTCCTGACTTTC. Translating gives CASSLWASDSGANVLTF. The variable domain in full, completed from reference TRBV27 and TRBJ2-6, reads EAQVTQNPRYLITVTGKKLTVTCSQNMNHEYMSWYRQDPGLGLRQIYYSMNVEVTDKGDVPEGYKVSRKEKRNFPLILESPSPNQTSLYFCASSLWASDSGANVLTFGAGSRLTVL.

This clonotype has a handful of counts. This chain uses TRBV24-1 with TRBJ2-1; unclear D gene. The V gene's germline CDR1 is KGHDR and CDR2 SFDVKD. V was clipped by 4 bases and J by 3 bases, with 9 bases between them. CDR3 size: 14 residues. DNA for the CDR3: TGTGCCACCAGTGAGCCGGACGGCTACAATGAGCAGTTCTTC. This sequence encodes CATSEPDGYNEQFF.

In its sample, this clonotype was seen a few times. This chain joins TRBV2 and TRBJ2-5; TRBD2 aligns across 8 bases. The CDR3 is made up of 16 amino acids. Germline assignment: CDR1 SNHLY and CDR2 FYNNEI. J gave up 3 bases and V 3 bases, and 9 bases lay outside the gene matches. Written as DNA, the CDR3 is TGTGCCAGCAGTGAGGGACTAGGAAGGAGGGAAGAGACCCAGTACTTC. Translation gives CASSEGLGRREETQYF.

The chain uses TRBV7-2 and TRBJ1-1; the D gene is possibly TRBD1 (6 bases). The V gene's germline CDR1 is SGHTA and CDR2 FQGNSA. The ends were cut back, 0 bases at V and 4 bases at J, with 9 bases in the middle. The length of the CDR3 is 14 residues. The CDR3 sequence: CASSLAGRGTEAFF. The CDR3 region has the DNA TGTGCCAGCAGCTTAGCCGGCAGGGGCACTGAAGCTTTCTTT.

This clonotype was counted at least ten times. The V call is TRBV6-2 or TRBV6-3, the J call TRBJ2-1, with 7 bases matching TRBD1. The CDR3 contains 13 residues. The junction had 4 bases not matched to a gene; V was cut back by 8 bases and J by 3 bases. The germline CDR1 and CDR2 sequences are MNHEY and SVGEGT. The CDR3 sequence: CASGTVRYNEQFF. In DNA form, the CDR3 reads TGTGCCAGCGGGACAGTTCGCTACAATGAGCAGTTCTTC.

The CDR3 protein is CASSNRGGGNIQYF. The CDR3 nucleotides are TGTGCCAGCAGTAATAGAGGAGGGGGAAACATTCAGTACTTC. This chain links TRBV2 with TRBJ2-4, with D perhaps TRBD1 or TRBD2 (6 bases each). CDR1 and CDR2 (germline): SNHLY, FYNNEI. Trimming left V 5 bases short and J 6 bases short, with 14 bases between. CDR3 length: 14 residues. Variable domain in full (rest from reference TRBV2 and TRBJ2-4): EPEVTQTPSHQVTQMGQEVILRCVPISNHLYFYWYRQILGQKVEFLVSFYNNEISEKSEIFDDQFSVERPDGSNFTLKIRSTKLEDSAMYFCASSNRGGGNIQYFGAGTRLSVL.

The rearrangement joins TRBV2 to TRBJ1-5; D might be TRBD1 (6 bases). Germline V gene lookup returns CDR1 SNHLY and CDR2 FYNNEI. Trimming left V 0 bases short and J 6 bases short, with 12 bases between. CDR3 size: 15 residues. CDR3 nucleotide sequence: TGTGCCAGCAGTGAAGCTTGGGAGGGGGGTCAGCCCCAGCATTTT. Its protein product is CASSEAWEGGQPQHF. The whole variable domain, remainder taken from reference TRBV2 and TRBJ1-5, is EPEVTQTPSHQVTQMGQEVILRCVPISNHLYFYWYRQILGQKVEFLVSFYNNEISEKSEIFDDQFSVERPDGSNFTLKIRSTKLEDSAMYFCASSEAWEGGQPQHFGDGTRLSIL.

This clonotype was recorded at least ten times. This chain connects TRBV7-6 to TRBJ2-3; 8 bases map to TRBD2. The CDR3 runs 16 residues. Germline-derived CDR1 and CDR2 are SGHVS and FNYEAQ. J lost 6 bases, V lost 4 bases, and 12 bases had no gene match. The CDR3 sequence is CASSSGFRGGKDTQYF. Here the CDR3 DNA reads TGTGCCAGCAGCTCCGGTTTTCGGGGGGGGAAGGATACGCAGTATTTT.

This clonotype was detected ten times or more. CDR3 in amino acids: CSVGQWGGGTEAFF. CDR3 coding DNA: TGCAGCGTGGGACAGTGGGGAGGAGGGACTGAAGCTTTCTTT. The chain has TRBV29-1 and TRBJ1-1, with 7 bases lining up with TRBD1. The CDR3 has 14 residues. The germline V gene has CDR1 SQVTM and CDR2 ANQGSEA. V lost 6 bases to trimming and J lost 5 bases; unmatched junction nucleotides: 12.

The CDR3 is CASSLTPGTDTQYF. The CDR3 nucleotides read TGTGCCAGCAGCCTAACTCCGGGCACAGATACGCAGTATTTT. The chain recombines TRBV5-6 with TRBJ2-3; D remains ambiguous. The CDR3 covers 14 residues. The V and J ends lost 4 bases and 1 base respectively, with 10 bases between them. Germline CDR1 SGHDT, CDR2 YYEEEE.

J is TRBJ2-6 and V is TRBV5-5, with TRBD1 matching 9 bases. CDR1 SGHKS and CDR2 YYEKEE come from the germline V gene (reference sequence). V was clipped by 5 bases and J by 4 bases; unmatched bases: 7. This CDR3 is built from 16 residues. CDR3 nucleotide sequence: TGTGCCAGCAGACGTGGACAGGGGTCCGGGGCCAACGTCCTGACTTTC. Translated: CASRRGQGSGANVLTF.

The chain carries TRBV5-6 and TRBJ2-3; no clear D. CDR3 size: 15 residues. Looked up from germline, CDR1 is SGHDT and CDR2 is YYEEEE. V was cut by 0 bases and J by 4 bases, with 12 bases left in between. The CDR3 DNA follows: TGTGCCAGCAGCTTGGGTAGCCCCGTGGCAGATACGCAGTATTTT. Encoded protein: CASSLGSPVADTQYF.